These 16 T cell receptor beta chains were sequenced from one sample in a study of regulatory T cells in long-lasting Graves disease. Noted time point: newly diagnosed GD, antithyroid drugs for less than 3 months. Construction of the TCR library relied on RNA isolated from PBMCs. According to the study, TCR beta libraries were built with iRepertoire HTBI primers and CDR3-region Arm-PCR. MiXCR, run by TCRdb on the multiplex PCR reads, gives a single entry per CDR3 protein. The table lists 250,000 to 400,000 distinct CDR3 sequences, 15% to 20% of them singletons, with more than 30% in the top ten. The source material was peripheral blood mononuclear cells (PBMCs), sampled at new diagnosis, from a patient treated with antithyroid drugs. The source is a female donor with Graves disease.

In its sample, this clonotype was seen many times. The V call is TRBV28, the J call TRBJ2-6, with D possibly TRBD1 on 6 matching bases. CDR3 length equals 18 residues. Between the trimmed V and J ends, which lost 8 bases and 8 bases, there was a span of 28 bases. Germline V gene lookup returns CDR1 MDHEN and CDR2 SYDVKM. Here the CDR3 DNA reads TGTGCCAGCCGCATCGCATGGCCCCGGGACAAAGATTCCAACGTCCTGACTTTC. This gives the protein CASRIAWPRDKDSNVLTF.

This clonotype was found many times. The rearrangement links TRBV6-1 to TRBJ2-7, with TRBD2 identical over 8 bases. This CDR3 is built from 14 residues. Germline lookup yields CDR1 MNHNS and CDR2 SASEGT. With 7 bases clipped from V and 6 bases from J, the junction kept 11 bases outside the gene matches. The CDR3 DNA is TGTGCCAGCAATCCGGGACTAGAGTCAGGCGAGCAGTACTTC. Translation: CASNPGLESGEQYF.

CDR3 residues: CASSLLVNTGELFF. CDR3 nucleotides: TGTGCCAGCAGCTTATTGGTTAACACCGGGGAGCTGTTTTTT. The J gene is TRBJ2-2, the V gene TRBV5-5; D is unclear. Germline-derived CDR1 and CDR2 are SGHKS and YYEKEE (reference sequence). The V gene lost 2 bases and the J gene lost 2 bases, with 7 bases spanning the gap. The CDR3 has 14 residues.

This clonotype was counted at least ten times. The chain has TRBV11-2 and TRBJ2-1; 12 nucleotides line up with TRBD2. Germline CDR1 and CDR2: SGHAT and FQNNGV. The trim removed 6 bases at V and 8 bases at J, leaving 2 bases unmatched. This CDR3 region has 13 residues. CDR3 sequence (DNA): TGTGCCAGCAGGGCTAGCGGGAGGGATGAGCAGTTCTTC. Protein sequence: CASRASGRDEQFF.

The chain joins TRBV27 to TRBJ2-7; D is perhaps TRBD2 (6 bases). CDR1 is MNHEY, CDR2 SMNVEV, per germline (reference sequence). V lost 4 bases, J lost 0 bases, and 19 bases lay in between. The CDR3 loop spans 17 amino acids. In DNA, the CDR3 is TGTGCCAGCAGTTCCCACCTCGCTAGCGTAAGCTCCTACGAGCAGTACTTC. Its protein is CASSSHLASVSSYEQYF.

This clonotype was seen repeatedly, ten times or more. The genes are TRBV20-1 and TRBJ2-3; TRBD2 agrees at 12 bases. The CDR3 extends over 17 amino acids. Germline lookup yields CDR1 DFQATT and CDR2 SNEGSKA (reference sequence). J gave up 2 bases and V 5 bases, and 11 bases lay outside the gene matches. The chain's CDR3 is CSADGNGLAGITDTQYF. The CDR3 DNA reads as TGCAGTGCTGACGGAAATGGACTAGCGGGGATCACAGATACGCAGTATTTT.

About this clonotype: The junction shows a germline mismatch at one end, possibly a read error. In DNA, the CDR3 is TGCAGTGCAGGGGACAGGGTCTCTGGGGCCAACGTCCCGACTTTC. Protein product: CSAGDRVSGANVPTF. The chain combines TRBV20-1 with TRBJ2-6; 9 nucleotides align to TRBD1. The CDR3 sequence is 15 residues long. Germline CDR1 is DFQATT and CDR2 is SNEGSKA (reference sequence).

In its sample, this clonotype was seen many times. This chain links TRBV9 with TRBJ2-4; 8 bases fit TRBD2. The ends lost 0 bases at V and 5 bases at J; junction bases unmatched: 7. The CDR3 is 16 residues long. Germline values: CDR1 SGDLS, CDR2 YYNGEE. The CDR3 DNA reads TGTGCCAGCAGCGTAGGTACTGCGGGAGGAGAAAACATTCAGTACTTC. Amino acids: CASSVGTAGGENIQYF. The entire variable domain, with the rest obtained from reference TRBV9 and TRBJ2-4, is as follows: DSGVTQTPKHLITATGQRVTLRCSPRSGDLSVYWYQQSLDQGLQFLIQYYNGEERAKGNILERFSAQQFPDLHSELNLSSLELGDSALYFCASSVGTAGGENIQYFGAGTRLSVL.

This clonotype was counted at least ten times. The CDR3 region is CASSLRPGTANYEQYF. CDR3 coding DNA: TGTGCCAGCAGCTTACGACCAGGGACAGCTAATTACGAGCAGTACTTC. J is TRBJ2-7 and V is TRBV7-8, with 7 bases identical to TRBD1. The germline CDR1 and CDR2 sequences are SGHVS and FQNEAQ. Losses at the gene ends were 2 bases for V and 4 bases for J; bases not matched to a gene: 11. This CDR3 is built from 16 residues.

In its sample, this clonotype was seen many times. This chain joins TRBV19 and TRBJ2-5, with D unresolved. The V gene's germline CDR1 is LNHDA and CDR2 SQIVND (reference sequence). Trimming took 6 bases from V and 0 from J, leaving 14 bases between them. The CDR3 sequence is 15 residues long. The CDR3: CASSFDAQYQETQYF. The CDR3 nucleotides are TGTGCCAGTAGCTTCGACGCGCAGTACCAAGAGACCCAGTACTTC. Complete variable domain (other parts from reference TRBV19 and TRBJ2-5): DGGITQSPKYLFRKEGQNVTLSCEQNLNHDAMYWYRQDPGQGLRLIYYSQIVNDFQKGDIAEGYSVSREKKESFPLTVTSAQKNPTAFYLCASSFDAQYQETQYFGPGTRLLVL.

The rearrangement uses TRBV19 and TRBJ1-5; no reliable D call. Germline V gene lookup returns CDR1 LNHDA and CDR2 SQIVND (reference sequence). The CDR3 runs to 17 residues. V was trimmed by 1 base and J by 2 bases, leaving 15 bases between them. CDR3 in amino acids: CASSIGLGLAGNQPQHF. The DNA of the CDR3 is TGTGCCAGTAGTATAGGCCTCGGACTAGCGGGCAATCAGCCCCAGCATTTT. Drawing the rest from reference TRBV19 and TRBJ1-5, the complete variable domain is DGGITQSPKYLFRKEGQNVTLSCEQNLNHDAMYWYRQDPGQGLRLIYYSQIVNDFQKGDIAEGYSVSREKKESFPLTVTSAQKNPTAFYLCASSIGLGLAGNQPQHFGDGTRLSIL.

This clonotype was observed a handful of times. The chain links TRBV18 to TRBJ2-7; TRBD1 is a possible D gene (6 bases). Germline CDR1 is KGHSH and CDR2 is LQKENI. The V end was cut by 3 bases, the J end by 1 base, with 13 bases between. The CDR3 extends over 15 amino acids. The CDR3 nucleotides read TGTGCCAGCTCACCCCTAGACAGGCGGTCCTACGAGCAGTACTTC. It encodes CASSPLDRRSYEQYF.

The chain has TRBV25-1 and TRBJ2-3, with TRBD1 identical over 8 bases. Trimming at V came to 9 bases and at J to 3 bases, leaving 11 bases not matched to a gene. Germline CDR1 MGHDK, CDR2 SYGVNS. CDR3 length equals 15 residues. Here the CDR3 reads CASRPQDRVTDTQYF. The CDR3 bases are TGTGCCAGTCGCCCCCAGGACAGGGTAACAGATACGCAGTATTTT.

Note on this clonotype: This may be a read error, as it is one base from a much larger clone. V usage is TRBV7-9 and J usage is TRBJ2-7; 8 bases map to TRBD2. Trimming took 4 bases from V and 7 from J; bases not matched to a gene: 9. The germline gives CDR1 SEHNR, CDR2 FQNEAQ (reference sequence). This CDR3 comprises 14 residues. For the CDR3, the DNA is TGTGCCAGCAGCTCCAGCGGGAGAGGGGATGAGCAGTACTTC. Amino acids: CASSSSGRGDEQYF.

In this sample, this clonotype turned up once. The chain joins TRBV20-1 to TRBJ2-3; 8 bases are a match to TRBD1. The length of the CDR3 is 15 residues. Germline V lookup: CDR1 DFQATT, CDR2 SNEGSKA (reference sequence). J gave up 6 bases and V 6 bases, and 14 bases lay outside the gene matches. The CDR3 reads CSATTGTGFQDTQYF. The CDR3 DNA sequence: TGCAGTGCAACAACCGGGACAGGATTTCAGGATACGCAGTATTTT.

This chain links TRBV9 with TRBJ2-7; 14 nucleotides align to TRBD2. The CDR3 extends over 16 amino acids. Losses at the gene ends were 3 bases for V and 5 bases for J; bases not matched to a gene: 7. Germline values: CDR1 SGDLS, CDR2 YYNGEE. CDR3 sequence reads: CASSGGLAGDNHEQYF. The CDR3 DNA reads TGTGCCAGCAGCGGGGGACTAGCGGGAGATAACCACGAGCAGTACTTC.